The 5 T cell receptor beta chains reported below all come from one sample, sequenced in a study of cytomegalovirus exposure and HLA in healthy donors (dated by TCRdb to 2016 to 2017). The protocol used for the library was the immunoSEQ multiplex PCR assay. The multiplex PCR relied on a mix of 60 forward primers for TCR Vbeta segments and 13 reverse primers for TCR Jbeta segments. Sourced from immuneACCESS, this table was stored by TCRdb with only in-frame sequences that have V and J called. A share of the clones is absent; for the studies checked, an unresolved V gene accounts for under half, and the remainder has no known explanation. The sample table records 250,000 to 300,000 clones; 85% to 95% of these occur just once. The ten most abundant clones make up about 1.5% of the sample. The sample was PBMCs. The source of these receptors is a girl aged 2 to 9 in good health and CMV-seronegative.

The CDR3 DNA is TGCGCCAGCAGCTTGGCCCTTGCGGGGGGCTTAGCAAATAATGAAAAACTGTTTTTT. Its protein product is CASSLALAGGLANNEKLFF. The chain recombines TRBV5-1 with TRBJ1-4; D possibly corresponds to TRBD1 (6 bases). This CDR3 has 19 amino acids. Trimming removed 0 bases at V and 4 bases at J, with 22 bases between. Germline values: CDR1 SGHRS, CDR2 YFSETQ.

V gene TRBV4-1 combines with J gene TRBJ1-2; no clear D gene. Germline CDR1 and CDR2: MGHRA and YSYEKL. Trimming cost V 4 bases and J 1 base, with 10 bases left between them. The CDR3 spans 14 residues. The CDR3, as DNA: TGCGCCAGCAGCCCAGAAAGAGGTAACTATGGCTACACCTTC. Translating gives CASSPERGNYGYTF.

The chain is built from TRBV6-5 and TRBJ2-5, with D possibly matching TRBD2 (6 bases). The V end was cut by 6 bases, the J end by 1 base, with 9 bases between. The germline CDR1 and CDR2 sequences are MNHEY and SVGAGI. The CDR3 is made up of 13 amino acids. The CDR3 bases are TGTGCCAGCAGCCTTAGCGGCCAAGAGACCCAGTACTTC. Its translation: CASSLSGQETQYF.

This chain connects TRBV7-9 to TRBJ1-2; possibly TRBD1 for D (5 bases). The CDR3 spans 16 residues. Germline V lookup: CDR1 SEHNR, CDR2 FQNEAQ (reference sequence). V dropped 3 bases and J dropped 2 bases, with 16 bases sitting between them. The CDR3 DNA reads TGTGCCAGCAGCTTCGGGCAGGGCCCCTGGAACTATGGCTACACCTTC. It yields the protein CASSFGQGPWNYGYTF.

The J gene is TRBJ2-1, the V gene TRBV9; D is unclear. Germline V gene sequence: CDR1 SGDLS, CDR2 YYNGEE. With 3 bases removed from V and 2 bases from J, the gap between germline ends came to 12 bases. The CDR3 covers 15 residues. The CDR3 coding sequence is TGTGCCAGCAGCGGTGCCAGCGATACCTACAATGAGCAGTTCTTC. It encodes CASSGASDTYNEQFF.